A single sample gave rise to the 18 T cell receptor beta chains below, sequenced in a study of blood T cell repertoires in COVID-19. Profiled with immunoSEQ multiplex PCR; TCRdb holds only in-frame clones, not every one. Here the sample spans 70,000 or so clones, roughly 90% being singletons. The sample consisted of peripheral blood. The receptors here all came from a human donor in a cohort sampled during active COVID-19.

V gene TRBV12-5 combines with J gene TRBJ2-5; D uncertain. CDR1 and CDR2 (germline): LGHNT, FRNRAP. V was cut by 1 base and J by 1 base, with 7 bases left in between. There are 14 residues in the CDR3. CDR3 in amino acids: CASGLGHSQETQYF. In DNA form, the CDR3 reads TGTGCTAGTGGTTTGGGACACAGCCAAGAGACCCAGTACTTC.

The V call is TRBV18, the J call TRBJ2-5; D perhaps matches TRBD2 (8 bases). Germline loops: CDR1 KGHSH, CDR2 LQKENI. Between the trimmed V and J ends, which lost 6 bases and 4 bases, there was a span of 21 bases. The CDR3 length is 16 residues. The CDR3 nucleotides read TGTGCCAGCTCGGCGGGGGGACAGCACTCTTCAGAGACCCAGTACTTC. Translated, it gives CASSAGGQHSSETQYF.

The genes are TRBV9 and TRBJ2-5; 7 nucleotides match TRBD2. The CDR3 extends over 15 amino acids. Unmatched junction bases numbered 11, after V lost 4 bases and J lost 5 bases. The germline CDR1 and CDR2 sequences are SGDLS and YYNGEE. The CDR3 DNA is TGTGCCAGCAGCTCCATCGGAATCGGGGGGGAGACCCAGTACTTC. Protein product: CASSSIGIGGETQYF.

V is TRBV19 and J is TRBJ2-3; D is uncertain. V lost 6 bases to trimming and J lost 0 bases, with 7 bases between them. This CDR3 region has 13 residues. The V gene's germline CDR1 is LNHDA and CDR2 SQIVND (reference sequence). The CDR3 DNA sequence: TGTGCCAGTAGCGGGTGGAGCACAGATACGCAGTATTTT. Translating it yields CASSGWSTDTQYF.

The chain employs TRBV7-2 and TRBJ1-5; 8 nucleotides align to TRBD1. The CDR3 loop spans 14 amino acids. Trimming cost V 5 bases and J 5 bases; bases outside gene matches: 5. The V gene's germline CDR1 is SGHTA and CDR2 FQGNSA. The chain's CDR3 is CASSAQGAYQPQHF. Here the CDR3 DNA reads TGTGCCAGCAGCGCTCAGGGGGCTTATCAGCCCCAGCATTTT.

This chain connects TRBV6-2 or TRBV6-3 to TRBJ2-7, with 7 bases lining up with TRBD1. V was pared by 5 bases and J by 7 bases, with 2 bases of the junction left unmatched. Germline V gene lookup returns CDR1 MNHEY and CDR2 SVGEGT. The CDR3 has 11 residues. The CDR3 spells CASSPGGEQYF. DNA for the CDR3: TGTGCCAGCAGTCCAGGGGGTGAGCAGTACTTC.

This clone was counted only a few times. The chain joins TRBV10-1 to TRBJ2-3, with 10 nucleotides matching TRBD2. V dropped 9 bases and J dropped 6; count of bases not matched to a gene: 9. The length of the CDR3 is 14 residues. CDR1 WNHNN and CDR2 SYGVQD come from the germline V gene (reference sequence). CDR3 sequence: CARLAGDGTDTQYF. The CDR3 region has the DNA TGCGCCAGGCTAGCGGGAGATGGTACGGATACGCAGTATTTT.

The chain uses TRBV3-1 (or the pseudogene TRBV3-2) and TRBJ2-5, with a possible D match to TRBD2 (6 bases). Trimming shortened V by 0 bases and J by 5 bases, and 16 bases separated the two germline ends. The CDR3 is 16 amino acids. Per the germline V gene, CDR1 is LGHDT and CDR2 is YNNKEL (reference sequence). CDR3 sequence (DNA): TGTGCCAGCAGCCAAGATTCGGCAGCGGGTTTGGAGACCCAGTACTTC. It specifies CASSQDSAAGLETQYF.

The CDR3 region is CASSPAGGLTYEQYF. CDR3 sequence (DNA): TGTGCCAGCAGCCCGGCGGGCGGATTGACCTACGAGCAGTACTTC. The chain recombines TRBV6-5 with TRBJ2-7; possibly TRBD2 for D (5 bases). Germline loops: CDR1 MNHEY, CDR2 SVGAGI. V lost 6 bases, J lost 2 bases, and 17 bases lay in between. This CDR3 comprises 15 residues.

The chain links TRBV6-1 to TRBJ2-7; 7 bases are shared with TRBD1. The CDR3 is 15 amino acids. V lost 1 base and J lost 2; bases outside the gene matches: 5. The V gene's germline CDR1 is MNHNS and CDR2 SASEGT. For the CDR3, the DNA is TGTGCCAGCAGTGAAGACGATAGGGGGCCCTACGAGCAGTACTTC. Translating gives CASSEDDRGPYEQYF.

The V call is TRBV6-2 or TRBV6-3, the J call TRBJ2-5; 7 nucleotides align to TRBD1. Germline lookup yields CDR1 MNHEY and CDR2 SVGEGT. The CDR3 consists of 16 residues. V dropped 6 bases and J dropped 4; count of bases not matched to a gene: 14. The CDR3 is CASSSFRQGPRETQYF. DNA for the CDR3: TGTGCCAGCAGCTCGTTCAGACAGGGTCCGCGAGAGACCCAGTACTTC.

This clone has just a few counts. The chain uses TRBV30 and TRBJ2-7; 10 bases are a match to TRBD2. There are 14 residues in the CDR3. Looked up from germline, CDR1 is GTSNPN and CDR2 is SVGIG (reference sequence). Trimming at V came to 4 bases and at J to 2 bases, leaving 5 bases not matched to a gene. The CDR3 DNA sequence: TGTGCCTGGACTAGCGGGAGCGCGACCTACGAGCAGTACTTC. The encoded protein is CAWTSGSATYEQYF. Supplemented by reference TRBV30 and TRBJ2-7, the full variable domain reads SQTIHQWPATLVQPVGSPLSLECTVEGTSNPNLYWYRQAAGRGLQLLFYSVGIGQISSEVPQNLSASRPQDRQFILSSKKLLLSDSGFYLCAWTSGSATYEQYFGPGTRLTVT.

The chain combines TRBV3-1 (or the pseudogene TRBV3-2) with TRBJ1-6; TRBD1 aligns across 9 bases. In germline, CDR1 is LGHDT, CDR2 YNNKEL (reference sequence). There are 14 residues in the CDR3. Trimming took 7 bases from V and 7 from J; bases not matched to a gene: 5. CDR3 bases: TGTGCCAGCAACCCCGGGACAGGGAATTCACCCCTCCACTTT. Translation gives CASNPGTGNSPLHF.

This clone was detected only a few times. The chain joins TRBV6-2 or TRBV6-3 to TRBJ2-5; tentative D call: TRBD2 (5 bases). V lost 2 bases and J lost 3, with 13 bases in between. This CDR3 has 15 residues. CDR1 MNHEY and CDR2 SVGEGT come from the germline V gene. CDR3 DNA: TGTGCCAGCAGTTACGCAGTTGGGCGGGAAGAGACCCAGTACTTC. This gives the protein CASSYAVGREETQYF.

The CDR3 nucleotides are TGTGCCAGCAGCTTAAAAGTCGCAGAAAATTCACCCCTCCACTTT. Its translation is CASSLKVAENSPLHF. V gene TRBV11-2 combines with J gene TRBJ1-6; no clear D gene. CDR1 is SGHAT, CDR2 FQNNGV, per germline. This CDR3 comprises 15 residues. Trimming took 2 bases from V and 7 from J, leaving 12 bases between them.

This clone came up a few times. The rearrangement joins TRBV7-3 to TRBJ1-1, with 8 bases fitting TRBD1. Germline loops: CDR1 SGHTA, CDR2 FQGTGA. The V segment lost 5 bases and the J segment 7 bases; nucleotides outside the gene matches: 12. CDR3 length: 15 amino acids. The CDR3 sequence is CASSPQGAAANEAFF. The CDR3 nucleotides read TGTGCCAGCAGCCCGCAGGGGGCCGCGGCAAATGAAGCTTTCTTT.

J is TRBJ2-7 and V is TRBV10-3, with 11 bases that match TRBD1. The CDR3 has 14 residues. Germline-derived CDR1 and CDR2 are ENHRY and SYGVKD. V was clipped by 11 bases and J by 5 bases; unmatched bases: 11. The CDR3 sequence: CALSFGQGAHEQYF. The DNA of the CDR3 is TGTGCCCTTTCTTTCGGACAGGGGGCACACGAGCAGTACTTC.

This clone was found once. The V gene is TRBV9, the J gene TRBJ2-2; 10 bases line up with TRBD2. Germline V lookup: CDR1 SGDLS, CDR2 YYNGEE. V trimming: 1 base; J trimming: 4 bases; junction bases outside the gene matches: 4. This CDR3 is built from 16 residues. The CDR3 protein is CASSVSGRAGTGELFF. In nucleotides, the CDR3 is TGTGCCAGCAGCGTAAGCGGGAGGGCGGGCACCGGGGAGCTGTTTTTT.